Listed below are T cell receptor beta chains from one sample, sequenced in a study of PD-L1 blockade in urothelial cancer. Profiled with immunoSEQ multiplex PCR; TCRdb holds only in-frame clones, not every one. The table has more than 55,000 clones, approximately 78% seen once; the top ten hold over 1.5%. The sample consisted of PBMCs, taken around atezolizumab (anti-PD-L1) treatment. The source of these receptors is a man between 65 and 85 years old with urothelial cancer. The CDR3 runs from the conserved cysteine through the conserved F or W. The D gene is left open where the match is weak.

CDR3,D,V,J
CASSQGLPANTGELFF,-,TRBV2,TRBJ2-2
CASSLVDRIFTDTQYF,-,TRBV5-1,TRBJ2-3
CSVVDRGRTETQYF,TRBD1,TRBV29-1,TRBJ2-5
CAHRSKGRNEKLFF,-,TRBV30,TRBJ1-4
CASSPLGASAYEQYF,-,TRBV4-3,TRBJ2-7
CASSPDRARYNEQFF,TRBD1,TRBV7-9,TRBJ2-1
CASSLIAGGEETQYF,TRBD2,TRBV4-2,TRBJ2-5
CASSKEGIWGTSGTDTQYF,-,TRBV21-1,TRBJ2-3
CASRPGGYQPQHF,-,TRBV6-6,TRBJ1-5
CASSLKGQGSNTEAFF,TRBD1,TRBV27,TRBJ1-1
CASSTATGEGGDTGELFF,TRBD2,TRBV11-2,TRBJ2-2
CASSLWASLQGNTEAFF,-,TRBV27,TRBJ1-1
CASSQEWRTRSINEQFF,TRBD2,TRBV4-1,TRBJ2-1
CASSVRTGQEAEAFF,-,TRBV9,TRBJ1-1
CASARSTGELFF,-,TRBV7-2,TRBJ2-2
CASSPLLVVPSGSTDTQYF,-,TRBV18,TRBJ2-3
CASTPTSGSYNEQFF,TRBD2,TRBV9,TRBJ2-1